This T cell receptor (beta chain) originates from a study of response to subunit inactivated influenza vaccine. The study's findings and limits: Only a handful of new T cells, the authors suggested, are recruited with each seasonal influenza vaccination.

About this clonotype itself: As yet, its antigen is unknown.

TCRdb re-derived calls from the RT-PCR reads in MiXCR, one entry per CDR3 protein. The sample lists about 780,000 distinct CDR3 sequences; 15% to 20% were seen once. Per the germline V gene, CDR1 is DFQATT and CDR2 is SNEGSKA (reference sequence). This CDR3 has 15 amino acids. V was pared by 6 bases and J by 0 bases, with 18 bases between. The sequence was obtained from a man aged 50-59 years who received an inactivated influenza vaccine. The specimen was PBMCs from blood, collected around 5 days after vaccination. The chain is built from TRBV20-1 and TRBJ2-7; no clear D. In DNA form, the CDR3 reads TGCAGTGCCAGAAATTTAATGATGGCCTCCTACGAGCAGTACTTC. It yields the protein CSARNLMMASYEQYF.